The 24 T cell receptor beta chains listed next were all sequenced from one sample in a study of Ad26.COV2.S vaccination and SARS-CoV-2 variants. Assay: immunoSEQ multiplex PCR; the TCRdb copy retains only in-frame clones and omits some. This sample has approximately 480,000 clones, with roughly 89% found just once. Treatment of the sample: approximately 18 received Ad26.COV2.S at low or high dose, single or two shots; 5 received placebo; per-sample allocation not given. The investigators took samples on day 63 after the first vaccine or placebo injection. The material was peripheral blood, obtained in a trial of Ad26.COV2.S vaccine versus placebo. These receptors all come from a person between 18 and 65 years old who received the Ad26.COV2.S COVID-19 vaccine or a placebo.

This clone is a singleton in its sample. This chain connects TRBV28 to TRBJ1-5; D gene ambiguous. The CDR3 length is 15 residues. In germline, CDR1 is MDHEN, CDR2 SYDVKM. The germline V and J ends were trimmed by 4 bases and 6 bases, with 16 bases remaining between them. The CDR3 protein is CASSYDRTSGQPQHF. The CDR3 nucleotides read TGTGCCAGCAGTTACGACCGGACCTCCGGTCAGCCCCAGCATTTT.

The chain joins TRBV2 to TRBJ1-2; no reliable D call. V was clipped by 2 bases and J by 7 bases, with 11 bases between them. This CDR3 comprises 13 residues. Per germline, CDR1 SNHLY and CDR2 FYNNEI. In DNA, the CDR3 is TGTGCCAGCAGTGAACAGCCCGGCGGTGGCTACACCTTC. Protein: CASSEQPGGGYTF.

CDR3 sequence: CATSDGQVISYNEQFF. The CDR3 DNA reads TGTGCCACCAGTGATGGACAGGTTATCTCCTACAATGAGCAGTTCTTC. V gene TRBV24-1 combines with J gene TRBJ2-1; 7 bases agree with TRBD1. CDR1 is KGHDR, CDR2 SFDVKD, per germline. The V segment lost 3 bases and the J segment 0 bases; nucleotides outside the gene matches: 4. This CDR3 spans 16 amino acids.

V gene TRBV4-3 combines with J gene TRBJ1-3; D unresolved. Trimming removed 2 bases at V and 2 bases at J, with 10 bases between. The CDR3 length is 15 residues. Germline CDR1 LGHNA, CDR2 YSLEER. The chain's CDR3 is CASSQTAWTGNTIYF. Here the CDR3 DNA reads TGCGCCAGCAGCCAAACGGCGTGGACTGGAAACACCATATATTTT.

The rearrangement joins TRBV25-1 to TRBJ2-1; 9 positions agree with TRBD2. The V gene's germline CDR1 is MGHDK and CDR2 SYGVNS. J gave up 2 bases and V 6 bases, and 8 bases lay outside the gene matches. The CDR3 sequence is 16 residues long. The CDR3 loop reads CASSGTSGRPYNEQFF. The DNA of the CDR3 is TGTGCCAGCAGCGGAACGAGCGGGAGGCCCTACAATGAGCAGTTCTTC.

V and J are TRBV6-2 or TRBV6-3 and TRBJ2-2; D possibly corresponds to TRBD2 (6 bases). V shed 0 bases and J shed 6 bases, with 17 bases lying between them. The germline gives CDR1 MNHEY, CDR2 SVGEGT. The CDR3 extends over 17 amino acids. The CDR3 DNA reads as TGTGCCAGCAGTTACTCACGGGGGTTACGCACACCCGGGGAGCTGTTTTTT. Translated: CASSYSRGLRTPGELFF.

The chain employs TRBV28 and TRBJ2-1; D remains unclear. The ends were cut back, 5 bases at V and 5 bases at J, with 7 bases in the middle. The CDR3 contains 12 residues. Per germline, CDR1 MDHEN and CDR2 SYDVKM. The CDR3 reads CASSGRDNEQFF. The CDR3 DNA follows: TGTGCCAGCAGTGGCCGGGACAATGAGCAGTTCTTC.

The chain has TRBV7-9 and TRBJ2-6, with D hard to call. CDR1 is SEHNR, CDR2 FQNEAQ, per germline (reference sequence). The V gene lost 5 bases and the J gene lost 5 bases, with 13 bases spanning the gap. The CDR3 sequence is 15 residues long. The DNA for the CDR3 is TGTGCCAGCAGCCCCGGAAGGAGTAGGGCCAACGTCCTGACTTTC. Protein product: CASSPGRSRANVLTF.

This clone was detected only a few times. The chain recombines TRBV30 with TRBJ1-4, with 9 bases aligning to TRBD1. The CDR3 has 18 residues. The V and J ends lost 6 bases and 6 bases, in that order; junction bases with no gene match: 20. Per the germline V gene, CDR1 is GTSNPN and CDR2 is SVGIG (reference sequence). CDR3 sequence: CACVPAGQGFSWDEKLFF. The CDR3, as DNA: TGTGCCTGCGTCCCGGCCGGACAGGGGTTCTCATGGGATGAAAAACTGTTTTTT.

This clone has more than one count but fewer than ten. This chain connects TRBV21-1 to TRBJ2-7; TRBD1, the D gene given by the table, was not confirmed from the DNA. TRBV21-1 is an annotated pseudogene. CDR3 length equals 13 residues. The chain's CDR3 is CASSKQGDYEQYF. CDR3 nucleotide sequence: TGTGCCAGCAGCAAACAGGGGGACTACGAGCAGTACTTC.

V is TRBV29-1 and J is TRBJ2-5; D is uncertain. The length of the CDR3 is 11 residues. Germline assignment: CDR1 SQVTM and CDR2 ANQGSEA. Trimming removed 4 bases from V and 2 bases from J, with 5 bases in between. This chain's CDR3 is CSVVGQETQYF. The CDR3 coding sequence is TGCAGCGTTGTAGGTCAAGAGACCCAGTACTTC.

This chain links TRBV28 with TRBJ1-1; D ambiguous. Germline CDR1 is MDHEN and CDR2 is SYDVKM. The CDR3 length is 11 residues. V was clipped by 10 bases and J by 7 bases, with 13 bases between them. The CDR3 region is CATGSWVEAFF. CDR3 nucleotides: TGTGCCACCGGGTCTTGGGTTGAAGCTTTCTTT.

The rearrangement joins TRBV21-1 to TRBJ2-1. TRBV21-1 is described as a pseudogene. CDR3 length: 18 amino acids. This chain's CDR3 is CASSKKTALGSSYNEQFF. The DNA of the CDR3 is TGTGCCAGCAGCAAAAAGACCGCTCTCGGTAGCTCCTACAATGAGCAGTTCTTC.

The chain joins TRBV7-9 to TRBJ1-2, with 8 bases fitting TRBD1. Germline loops: CDR1 SEHNR, CDR2 FQNEAQ (reference sequence). This CDR3 spans 15 amino acids. V gave up 1 base and J gave up 7 bases; unmatched junction bases: 8. The CDR3 spells CASSLGGQASSGYTF. The DNA of the CDR3 is TGTGCCAGCAGCTTAGGGGGACAGGCCTCCAGTGGCTACACCTTC.

The V call is TRBV5-1, the J call TRBJ2-1; D may be TRBD1 (5 bases). The germline CDR1 and CDR2 sequences are SGHRS and YFSETQ. This CDR3 spans 14 amino acids. The V and J ends lost 4 bases and 7 bases respectively, with 15 bases between them. The CDR3 is CASSPGPAGNEQFF. CDR3 bases: TGCGCCAGCAGCCCAGGACCCGCAGGGAATGAGCAGTTCTTC.

The V gene is TRBV5-4, the J gene TRBJ1-2; D remains ambiguous. The CDR3 is made up of 15 amino acids. V was pared by 5 bases and J by 4 bases, with 18 bases between. CDR1 is SGHNT, CDR2 YYREEE, per germline (reference sequence). The CDR3 bases are TGTGCCAGCAGTTCACGTATCACACAGACCTATGGCTACACCTTC. This translates into CASSSRITQTYGYTF.

V is TRBV3-1 (or the pseudogene TRBV3-2) and J is TRBJ2-3; 14 bases match TRBD2. V lost 2 bases and J lost 6; bases outside the gene matches: 10. CDR1 is LGHDT, CDR2 YNNKEL, per germline (reference sequence). The CDR3 is 18 residues long. CDR3 coding DNA: TGTGCCAGCAGCCAAAAGTCAACGGGACTAGCGGGAGCGGATACGCAGTATTTT. Protein product: CASSQKSTGLAGADTQYF.

This clone was seen once. J is TRBJ2-1 and V is TRBV7-9; TRBD2 aligns across 13 bases. The CDR3 runs 14 residues. V shed 5 bases and J 7 bases; nucleotides not matched to a gene: 2. Looked up from germline, CDR1 is SEHNR and CDR2 is FQNEAQ (reference sequence). In DNA form, the CDR3 reads TGTGCCAGCAGCGGGACTAGCGGGACTAATGAGCAGTTCTTC. Its protein is CASSGTSGTNEQFF.

The chain joins TRBV7-3 to TRBJ2-1, with D unresolved. The CDR3 is made up of 13 amino acids. Germline CDR1 SGHTA, CDR2 FQGTGA. Between the trimmed V and J ends, which lost 5 bases and 4 bases, there was a span of 9 bases. The CDR3 protein is CASSIYGYNEQFF. In DNA, the CDR3 is TGTGCCAGCAGCATCTATGGTTACAATGAGCAGTTCTTC.

This sequence joins TRBV7-3 and TRBJ2-2; 11 bases align to TRBD2. The germline V gene encodes CDR1 SGHTA and CDR2 FQGTGA. V was clipped by 5 bases and J by 4 bases; unmatched bases: 9. CDR3 size: 17 residues. The CDR3: CASSRRISGRATGELFF. The CDR3 nucleotides are TGTGCCAGCAGCCGTAGAATTAGCGGGAGGGCCACCGGGGAGCTGTTTTTT.

The chain couples TRBV13 to TRBJ1-2; 7 bases are shared with TRBD1. Germline V gene lookup returns CDR1 PRHDT and CDR2 FYEKMQ (reference sequence). With 7 bases clipped from V and 5 bases from J, the junction kept 13 bases outside the gene matches. This CDR3 spans 15 amino acids. In DNA form, the CDR3 reads TGTGCCAGCACCGCCCCGGGACAGCTATTATATGGCTACACCTTC. It codes for CASTAPGQLLYGYTF.

The rearrangement joins TRBV5-4 to TRBJ2-4; 7 nucleotides match TRBD2. This CDR3 has 15 amino acids. CDR1 is SGHNT and CDR2 is YYREEE in the germline V gene (reference sequence). Unmatched junction bases numbered 9, after V lost 4 bases and J lost 5 bases. This chain's CDR3 is CASSTQGRGENIQYF. CDR3 DNA: TGTGCCAGCAGCACCCAAGGCCGGGGGGAAAACATTCAGTACTTC.

J is TRBJ2-3 and V is TRBV28; TRBD2 matches 15 bases. Germline CDR1 and CDR2: MDHEN and SYDVKM. The CDR3 has 17 residues. V shed 5 bases, J shed 6 bases, and the junction held 9 bases outside the gene matches. In DNA form, the CDR3 reads TGTGCCAGCAGTCCAGGACTAGCGGGAGGGCCGGGTGATACGCAGTATTTT. It yields the protein CASSPGLAGGPGDTQYF.

CDR3 bases: TGTGCCAGCAGTGAAGGCGGGTTCACCGGGGAGCTGTTTTTT. It specifies CASSEGGFTGELFF. The gene calls are TRBV6-4 and TRBJ2-2, with D possibly matching TRBD2 (5 bases). This CDR3 has 14 residues. Trimming took off 3 bases at V and 4 bases at J, with 9 bases between the two ends. CDR1 and CDR2 (germline): MRHNA, SNTAGT.